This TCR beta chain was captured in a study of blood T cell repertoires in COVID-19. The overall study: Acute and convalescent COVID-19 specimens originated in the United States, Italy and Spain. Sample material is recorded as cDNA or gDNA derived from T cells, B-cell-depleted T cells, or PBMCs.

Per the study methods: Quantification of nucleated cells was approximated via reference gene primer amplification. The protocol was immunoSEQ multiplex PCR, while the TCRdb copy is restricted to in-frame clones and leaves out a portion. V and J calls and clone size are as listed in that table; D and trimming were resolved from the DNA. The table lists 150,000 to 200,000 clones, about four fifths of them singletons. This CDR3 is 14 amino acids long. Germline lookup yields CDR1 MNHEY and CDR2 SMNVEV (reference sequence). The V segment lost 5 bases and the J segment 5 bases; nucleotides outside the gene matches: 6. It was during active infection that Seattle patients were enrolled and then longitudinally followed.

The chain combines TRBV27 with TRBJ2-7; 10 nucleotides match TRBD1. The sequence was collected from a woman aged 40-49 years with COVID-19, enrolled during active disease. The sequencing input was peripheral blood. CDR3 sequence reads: CASSRPGQGNEQYF. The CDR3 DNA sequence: TGTGCCAGCAGTAGACCGGGACAGGGGAACGAGCAGTACTTC.